This TCR beta chain was identified during a study of PD-L1 blockade in urothelial cancer. The wider study: Researchers found blood samples held a median of around 140,000 T cells.

Trimming removed 1 base from V and 5 bases from J; junction bases left unmatched: 4. The CDR3 has 14 residues. The V gene's germline CDR1 is MDHEN and CDR2 SYDVKM. The repertoire was sequenced with immunoSEQ multiplex PCR; TCRdb's copy has only in-frame clones and lacks some. The sample has more than 45,000 clones; about 75% are singletons. Time point noted: pretreatment peripheral blood. The sequence was obtained from a man between 65 and 85 years old with urothelial cancer. Sequences were derived from PBMCs, sampled around atezolizumab (anti-PD-L1) treatment. The chain links TRBV28 to TRBJ1-2; 7 nucleotides align to TRBD1. CDR3 protein: CASSLFLRGYGYTF. The CDR3 region has the DNA TGTGCCAGCAGTTTATTCCTCAGGGGGTATGGCTACACCTTC.